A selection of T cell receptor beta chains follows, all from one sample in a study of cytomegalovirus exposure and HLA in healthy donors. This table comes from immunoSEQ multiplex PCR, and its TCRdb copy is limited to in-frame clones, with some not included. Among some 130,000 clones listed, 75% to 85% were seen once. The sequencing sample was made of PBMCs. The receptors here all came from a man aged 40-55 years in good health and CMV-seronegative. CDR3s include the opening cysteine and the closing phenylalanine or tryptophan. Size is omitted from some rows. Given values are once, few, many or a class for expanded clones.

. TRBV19 CASIPGQMNTEAFF
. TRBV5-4 CASSPGQGSTNEKLFF
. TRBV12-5 CASGSPTGAEAFF
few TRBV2 CASRSTTGGEQFF
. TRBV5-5 CASTLRDRDVTGELFF
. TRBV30 CAWAGLASSYEQYF
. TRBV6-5 CASRRTVQETQYF
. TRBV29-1 CSVEGGFTDTQYF
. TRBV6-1 CASSPQRSDNSPLHF
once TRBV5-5 CASSGTGLNSGNTIYF
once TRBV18 CASSNSYSSYEQYF
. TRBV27 CASSPGGAQAAYEQYF
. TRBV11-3 CASSLAGTDTQYF
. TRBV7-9 CASSFSASGEGEQYF
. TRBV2 CASSGQTYEQYF
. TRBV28 CASSSPGQDFFGYTF
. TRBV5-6 CASSLGSTANTGELFF
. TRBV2 CDSTITRPKGEEAFF
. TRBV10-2 CASSEREAPYEQYF
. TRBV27 CASSPTGYEQYF
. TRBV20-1 CSARDRSEAFF
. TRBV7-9 CASSFGTAYTGELFF
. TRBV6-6 CASRGTSGGAGNEQFF
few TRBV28 CASSAPGGGNEKLFF
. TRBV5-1 CASSPGDTYYEQYF